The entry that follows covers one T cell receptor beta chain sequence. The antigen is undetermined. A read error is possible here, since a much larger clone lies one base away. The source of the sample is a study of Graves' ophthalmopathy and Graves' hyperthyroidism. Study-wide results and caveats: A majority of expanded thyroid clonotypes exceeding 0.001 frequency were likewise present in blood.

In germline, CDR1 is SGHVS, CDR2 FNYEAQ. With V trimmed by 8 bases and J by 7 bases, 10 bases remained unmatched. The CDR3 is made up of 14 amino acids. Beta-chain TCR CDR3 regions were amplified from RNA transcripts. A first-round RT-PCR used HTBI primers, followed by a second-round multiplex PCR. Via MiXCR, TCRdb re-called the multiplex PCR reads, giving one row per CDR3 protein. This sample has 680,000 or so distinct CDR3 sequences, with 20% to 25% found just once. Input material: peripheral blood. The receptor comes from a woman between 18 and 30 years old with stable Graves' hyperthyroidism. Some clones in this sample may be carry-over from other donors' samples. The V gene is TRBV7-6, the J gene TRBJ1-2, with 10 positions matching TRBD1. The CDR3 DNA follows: TGTGCCAGCTGCGGCCGGACAGGGGGAGGTGGCTACACCTTC. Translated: CASCGRTGGGGYTF.